These 21 T cell receptor beta chains were all obtained from the same sample, sequenced in a study of neurological immune-mediated disorders. TCRdb passed the 5' RACE reads through MiXCR, listing each CDR3 protein once. This table has about 74,000 distinct CDR3 sequences, roughly 5.6% appearing once. Sequenced: PBMCs. These receptor sequences come from a man younger than 35 with multiple sclerosis.

This clonotype was recorded many times. This chain uses TRBV6-5 with TRBJ1-1; D might be TRBD1 (6 bases). The V gene's germline CDR1 is MNHEY and CDR2 SVGAGI. The CDR3 contains 15 residues. V was clipped by 11 bases and J by 0 bases, with 19 bases between them. The CDR3 sequence: CASHRDTAMNTEAFF. CDR3 bases: TGTGCCTCCCATAGGGACACCGCCATGAACACTGAAGCTTTCTTT.

This clonotype was recorded many times. The CDR3 end shows no conserved phenylalanine or tryptophan, and so a read error is likely. The chain recombines TRBV7-8 with TRBJ2-3, with TRBD2 matching over 13 bases. Germline values: CDR1 SGHVS, CDR2 FQNEAQ. After removal of 5 bases from V and 5 bases from J, the junction contained 1 base not matched to a gene. CDR3 size: 14 residues. The CDR3 DNA reads as TGTGCCAGCAGCGGACTAGCGGGGGTAGATACGCAGTATAAT. This encodes CASSGLAGVDTQYN.

Comments on this clonotype: A read error may explain this, as a much larger clone is one base away. The chain carries TRBV27 and TRBJ1-4; D remains ambiguous. Trimming took 5 bases from V and 3 from J, leaving 22 bases between them. The CDR3 totals 18 residues. Germline CDR1 reads MNHEY; CDR2 reads SMNVEV (reference sequence). Here the CDR3 reads CASSPKPLRGSANEKLFF. CDR3 nucleotide sequence: TGTGCCAGCAGTCCCAAACCTCTTCGGGGTTCGGCTAATGAAAAACTGTTTTTT.

This clonotype was seen many times. This chain's CDR3 is CASSPGGGASFSEQFF. The CDR3 coding sequence is TGTGCCAGCAGTCCGGGAGGGGGGGCCTCATTCTCTGAGCAGTTCTTC. The V call is TRBV12-3 or TRBV12-4, the J call TRBJ2-1; 8 nucleotides line up with TRBD2. CDR3 size: 16 residues. Trimming removed 5 bases from V and 9 bases from J; junction bases left unmatched: 15.

This clonotype was detected many times. The rearrangement links TRBV20-1 to TRBJ2-3, with TRBD2 identical over 8 bases. CDR3 length: 16 residues. J gave up 0 bases and V 2 bases, and 7 bases lay outside the gene matches. In germline, CDR1 is DFQATT, CDR2 SNEGSKA (reference sequence). CDR3 protein: CSARSYLAGSTDTQYF. CDR3 coding DNA: TGCAGTGCTAGATCTTATTTAGCGGGGAGCACAGATACGCAGTATTTT.

This clonotype was found a few times. The chain is built from TRBV30 and TRBJ2-7; weak D call: TRBD2 (5 bases). This CDR3 comprises 13 residues. Per germline, CDR1 GTSNPN and CDR2 SVGIG (reference sequence). The ends were cut back, 2 bases at V and 6 bases at J, with 14 bases in the middle. CDR3 sequence (DNA): TGTGCCTGGAGTCACGGGGTGTTGGGCGAGCAGTACTTC. It encodes CAWSHGVLGEQYF.

This clonotype was seen many times. CDR3 in DNA: TGCGCCAGCAGCTTGCTCGGGACAGAGAACACTGAAGCTTTCTTT. Amino acids: CASSLLGTENTEAFF. The genes are TRBV5-1 and TRBJ1-1, with 7 bases fitting TRBD1. The CDR3 length is 15 residues. Germline V gives CDR1 SGHRS, CDR2 YFSETQ. Germline trimming cut 1 base from V and 1 base from J; bases unmatched to any gene: 4.

There are many counts of this clonotype. This chain links TRBV5-1 with TRBJ1-1; D not certain. The length of the CDR3 is 14 residues. V gave up 4 bases and J gave up 0 bases, with 10 bases separating them. Germline lookup yields CDR1 SGHRS and CDR2 YFSETQ. The CDR3 reads CASSADGLNTEAFF. The CDR3 DNA reads TGCGCCAGCAGCGCAGACGGCTTGAACACTGAAGCTTTCTTT.

This clonotype was seen ten or more times. The chain recombines TRBV6-5 with TRBJ2-1, with D perhaps given as TRBD1 or TRBD2 (5 bases each). With 4 bases removed from V and 9 bases from J, the gap between germline ends came to 10 bases. The CDR3 length is 12 residues. Germline V gives CDR1 MNHEY, CDR2 SVGAGI. The CDR3 loop reads CASSSRGFEQFF. The CDR3 nucleotides read TGTGCCAGCAGTTCTCGGGGCTTTGAGCAGTTCTTC.

This clonotype has a count of ten or more. The chain combines TRBV5-1 with TRBJ1-2; 7 bases are a match to TRBD1. This CDR3 has 12 residues. CDR1 and CDR2 from the germline V gene are SGHRS and YFSETQ. The trim removed 4 bases at V and 6 bases at J, leaving 3 bases unmatched. The CDR3 spells CASSEQGHGYTF. CDR3 coding DNA: TGCGCCAGCAGCGAACAGGGGCATGGCTACACCTTC.

Comment on this clonotype: One end of the junction does not line up with germline, which may come from a read error. The V and J genes are TRBV12-3 or TRBV12-4 and TRBJ1-5; a weak D match, TRBD1 (5 bases). The CDR3 covers 14 residues. The CDR3 DNA reads as TGTGCCAGCAGTTTGATGACAGCCCATCAGCCCCAGAATTTT. Its translation is CASSLMTAHQPQNF.

This clonotype was observed at least ten times. This chain links TRBV7-2 with TRBJ2-7, with D perhaps matching TRBD2 (5 bases). Looked up from germline, CDR1 is SGHTA and CDR2 is FQGNSA. The V end was cut by 2 bases, the J end by 0 bases, with 14 bases between. The CDR3 has 16 amino acids. The CDR3 coding sequence is TGTGCCAGCAGCTTAAGAGCGGAGAGGAGCTCCTACGAGCAGTACTTC. Protein product: CASSLRAERSSYEQYF.

The genes are TRBV6-5 and TRBJ2-1, with 8 bases fitting TRBD2. There are 13 residues in the CDR3. V shed 2 bases and J 9 bases; nucleotides not matched to a gene: 3. CDR1 is MNHEY, CDR2 SVGAGI, per germline. CDR3 region: CASSYGAGVEQFF. Written as DNA, the CDR3 is TGTGCCAGCAGTTACGGAGCGGGAGTTGAGCAGTTCTTC.

This clonotype was seen at least ten times. The chain carries TRBV7-2 and TRBJ2-1, with D perhaps TRBD1 (7 bases). The CDR3 totals 18 residues. Germline V gene lookup returns CDR1 SGHTA and CDR2 FQGNSA. Trimming pared 1 base from V and 4 bases from J, leaving 20 bases between. The CDR3 sequence is CASSLDWDFRGSYNEQFF. The DNA of the CDR3 is TGTGCCAGCAGCTTAGATTGGGACTTCAGGGGGTCATACAATGAGCAGTTCTTC.

This clonotype was seen repeatedly, ten times or more. This chain links TRBV7-2 with TRBJ2-3; the D is unclear. The germline V gene encodes CDR1 SGHTA and CDR2 FQGNSA. This CDR3 region has 12 residues. V shed 4 bases and J shed 1 base, with 3 bases lying between them. CDR3 in amino acids: CASSWGTDTQYF. The CDR3 coding sequence is TGTGCCAGCAGCTGGGGCACAGATACGCAGTATTTT.

This clonotype was counted many times. The chain has TRBV20-1 and TRBJ2-7; TRBD2 matches at 10 bases. CDR1 DFQATT and CDR2 SNEGSKA come from the germline V gene (reference sequence). The V segment lost 3 bases and the J segment 11 bases; nucleotides outside the gene matches: 4. The CDR3 runs 11 residues. CDR3 nucleotide sequence: TGCAGTGCTAGTTACCTAGCGGGGGAGTACTTC. This sequence encodes CSASYLAGEYF.

The sample holds many counts of this clonotype. V is TRBV28 and J is TRBJ2-7; the D gene is possibly TRBD2 (5 bases). Deletions cut 2 bases from V and 5 bases from J, with 10 bases between. The V gene's germline CDR1 is MDHEN and CDR2 SYDVKM. This CDR3 spans 13 amino acids. CDR3 protein: CASSLGSRDEQYF. The CDR3 DNA reads TGTGCCAGCAGTTTAGGGTCGAGGGACGAGCAGTACTTC. The variable domain in full, with the rest retrieved from reference TRBV28 and TRBJ2-7, is DVKVTQSSRYLVKRTGEKVFLECVQDMDHENMFWYRQDPGLGLRLIYFSYDVKMKEKGDIPEGYSVSREKKERFSLILESASTNQTSMYLCASSLGSRDEQYFGPGTRLTVT.

The chain recombines TRBV2 with TRBJ2-7; 8 positions agree with TRBD2. Trimming cost V 1 base and J 2 bases; bases outside gene matches: 7. The CDR3 totals 16 residues. The germline CDR1 and CDR2 sequences are SNHLY and FYNNEI. CDR3 residues: CASSEGGAGGTYEQYF. The CDR3 nucleotides read TGTGCCAGCAGTGAAGGTGGGGCGGGAGGCACCTACGAGCAGTACTTC.

This clonotype was picked up many times. The V call is TRBV4-1, the J call TRBJ2-7; no definite D call. The ends were cut back, 3 bases at V and 4 bases at J, with 16 bases in the middle. The germline V gene encodes CDR1 MGHRA and CDR2 YSYEKL. CDR3 length: 15 residues. The CDR3 nucleotides are TGCGCCAGCAGCCATGCTCGGGCAGGTTTTTACGAGCAGTACTTC. Protein sequence: CASSHARAGFYEQYF.

Details on this clonotype: Possible read error: a much larger clone is one base away. The chain recombines TRBV28 with TRBJ2-7, with D possibly TRBD1 on 6 matching bases. Trimming took 6 bases from V and 7 from J, leaving 13 bases between them. The CDR3 is 12 residues long. Germline CDR1 is MDHEN and CDR2 is SYDVKM. CDR3 sequence: CASRERGYEQYF. Here the CDR3 DNA reads TGTGCCAGCAGGGAAAGGGGGTATGAGCAGTACTTC.

This clonotype has at least ten counts. This sequence joins TRBV7-3 and TRBJ2-5; no clear D gene. The CDR3 contains 15 residues. From germline, CDR1 is SGHTA and CDR2 FQGTGA. Trimming stripped 5 bases from V and 3 bases from J, with 16 bases between. CDR3 protein: CASSPGNYGEETQYF. CDR3 sequence (DNA): TGTGCCAGCAGCCCTGGGAATTACGGAGAAGAGACCCAGTACTTC.